Below, 32 T cell receptor beta chains from the same sample are listed, as sequenced in a study of immune cell composition in non-small cell lung cancer. This table comes from immunoSEQ multiplex PCR, and its TCRdb copy is limited to in-frame clones, with some not included. The sample carries thousands of clones, 74% recorded once. The source material was lung tumor tissue. Every receptor here comes from a human donor with non-small cell lung cancer.

This chain uses TRBV18 with TRBJ2-1, with 10 bases matching TRBD2. With 2 bases clipped from V and 7 bases from J, the junction kept 8 bases outside the gene matches. The CDR3 contains 16 residues. Germline V gene sequence: CDR1 KGHSH, CDR2 LQKENI. This CDR3 is CASSPYKAGGLNEQFF. CDR3 bases: TGTGCCAGCTCACCATACAAAGCGGGAGGGCTAAATGAGCAGTTCTTC.

CDR3 coding DNA: TGCGCCAGCAGCGAACTAGCGGGAGAGCCGTACGAGCAGTACTTC. This encodes CASSELAGEPYEQYF. The chain joins TRBV5-1 to TRBJ2-7; TRBD2 agrees at 11 bases. The CDR3 extends over 15 amino acids. Unmatched junction bases numbered 7, after V lost 4 bases and J lost 4 bases. Germline CDR1 reads SGHRS; CDR2 reads YFSETQ.

The chain joins TRBV19 to TRBJ2-1; 9 bases agree with TRBD1. Germline lookup yields CDR1 LNHDA and CDR2 SQIVND (reference sequence). Trimming cost V 5 bases and J 3 bases; bases outside gene matches: 8. The CDR3 sequence is 16 residues long. CDR3 DNA sequence: TGTGCCAGTAGTGGACAGGGGCGGGCGTTCTACAATGAGCAGTTCTTC. Its translation is CASSGQGRAFYNEQFF.

Only a few counts were recorded for this clone. The chain is built from TRBV5-6 and TRBJ2-3, with 10 positions matching TRBD2. V was pared by 0 bases and J by 2 bases, with 3 bases of the junction left unmatched. Germline V gives CDR1 SGHDT, CDR2 YYEEEE. The CDR3 runs to 16 residues. The CDR3 bases are TGTGCCAGCAGCTTGGGAGCGGGAGGGAACACAGATACGCAGTATTTT. Translation gives CASSLGAGGNTDTQYF.

This clone was seen once. The chain uses TRBV27 and TRBJ2-7; possibly TRBD1 for D (6 bases). Germline V gives CDR1 MNHEY, CDR2 SMNVEV (reference sequence). Trimming took 5 bases from V and 5 from J, leaving 13 bases between them. The CDR3 consists of 13 residues. The CDR3 sequence: CASSAQGNDEQYF. The CDR3 DNA reads as TGTGCCAGCAGTGCCCAGGGGAACGACGAGCAGTACTTC.

The gene calls are TRBV27 and TRBJ1-5; D gene ambiguous. This CDR3 spans 12 amino acids. V gave up 4 bases and J gave up 9 bases, with 10 bases separating them. CDR1 is MNHEY, CDR2 SMNVEV, per germline (reference sequence). CDR3 coding DNA: TGTGCCAGCAGTTCTGGTGGCGGGCCCCAGCATTTT. This translates into CASSSGGGPQHF.

The CDR3 coding sequence is TGTGCCAGCAGCTCCCCCGGACAGATTACTGGAAACACCATATATTTT. The encoded protein is CASSSPGQITGNTIYF. The chain uses TRBV5-6 and TRBJ1-3; a possible D gene is TRBD1 (6 bases). Between the trimmed V and J ends, which lost 3 bases and 2 bases, there was a span of 15 bases. The germline CDR1 and CDR2 sequences are SGHDT and YYEEEE. This CDR3 contains 16 residues.

The V and J genes are TRBV5-6 and TRBJ2-3; 14 bases line up with TRBD2. The CDR3 is made up of 19 amino acids. The germline CDR1 and CDR2 sequences are SGHDT and YYEEEE. V lost 0 bases, J lost 2 bases, and 8 bases stayed unmatched. The CDR3 DNA is TGTGCCAGCAGCTTGGTGGGACTAGCGGGAGTCGACTTCACAGATACGCAGTATTTT. Translation gives CASSLVGLAGVDFTDTQYF.

This clone is judged medium-sized. This chain uses TRBV10-3 with TRBJ2-1; D might be TRBD2 (6 bases). The CDR3 extends over 16 amino acids. Germline V gives CDR1 ENHRY, CDR2 SYGVKD. Trimming stripped 0 bases from V and 4 bases from J, with 13 bases between. CDR3 coding DNA: TGTGCCATCAGTGAGTCGATGACGGGAGAGTACAATGAGCAGTTCTTC. It codes for CAISESMTGEYNEQFF.

This chain connects TRBV29-1 to TRBJ1-3; 10 bases map to TRBD1. The trim removed 7 bases at V and 3 bases at J, leaving 6 bases unmatched. The CDR3 runs to 14 residues. Germline loops: CDR1 SQVTM, CDR2 ANQGSEA. CDR3 DNA sequence: TGCAGCGCCTCCGGGACAGGGGTTGGAAACACCATATATTTT. Protein sequence: CSASGTGVGNTIYF.

The J gene is TRBJ2-3, the V gene TRBV5-1; 9 positions match TRBD1. This CDR3 has 17 residues. V trimming: 4 bases; J trimming: 4 bases; junction bases outside the gene matches: 13. Per the germline V gene, CDR1 is SGHRS and CDR2 is YFSETQ. CDR3 amino acids: CASSLETGGEYADTQYF. The CDR3 nucleotides read TGCGCCAGCAGCCTCGAAACAGGGGGCGAATATGCAGATACGCAGTATTTT.

The chain carries TRBV27 and TRBJ2-3; D gene unclear. Germline assignment: CDR1 MNHEY and CDR2 SMNVEV (reference sequence). CDR3 length: 12 residues. V was shortened by 5 bases and J by 1 base, with 4 bases between the two germline ends. The CDR3: CASSQGTDTQYF. For the CDR3, the DNA is TGTGCCAGCAGTCAGGGCACAGATACGCAGTATTTT.

V usage is TRBV9 and J usage is TRBJ2-3; 7 nucleotides align to TRBD2. J gave up 5 bases and V 2 bases, and 11 bases lay outside the gene matches. The V gene's germline CDR1 is SGDLS and CDR2 YYNGEE. This CDR3 has 16 amino acids. CDR3 residues: CASSVWEGASGDTQYF. The CDR3 nucleotides read TGTGCCAGCAGCGTTTGGGAGGGAGCATCCGGAGATACGCAGTATTTT.

The V call is TRBV28, the J call TRBJ1-2; TRBD1 matches 8 bases. Germline CDR1 MDHEN, CDR2 SYDVKM. Unmatched junction bases numbered 7, after V lost 5 bases and J lost 8 bases. This CDR3 has 13 amino acids. This CDR3 is CASSRQGAGGYTF. The DNA for the CDR3 is TGTGCCAGCAGTCGGCAGGGGGCTGGGGGCTACACCTTC.

The CDR3 spells CASSLRADRAGTEAFF. In nucleotides, the CDR3 is TGTGCCAGCAGCCTACGTGCGGACAGGGCGGGCACTGAAGCTTTCTTT. The rearrangement joins TRBV27 to TRBJ1-1, with TRBD1 identical over 8 bases. J lost 4 bases, V lost 6 bases, and 13 bases had no gene match. CDR3 size: 16 residues. The germline V gene has CDR1 MNHEY and CDR2 SMNVEV (reference sequence).

The chain is built from TRBV19 and TRBJ2-2; 13 bases map to TRBD2. There are 19 residues in the CDR3. The V segment lost 5 bases and the J segment 3 bases; nucleotides outside the gene matches: 12. CDR1 is LNHDA and CDR2 is SQIVND in the germline V gene (reference sequence). CDR3 bases: TGTGCCAGTAGTCCCCAGAGGGGGACTAGCGGGATTGACACCGGGGAGCTGTTTTTT. This sequence encodes CASSPQRGTSGIDTGELFF.

This chain uses TRBV6-6 with TRBJ2-7, with 9 bases that match TRBD1. CDR3 length: 15 residues. Germline CDR1 MNHNY, CDR2 SVGAGI (reference sequence). The J segment lost 6 bases and the V segment lost 5 bases, leaving 11 bases of the junction unmatched. For the CDR3, the DNA is TGTGCCAGCAGTCCGCCCGGGACAGGGAAGTCCGAGCAGTACTTC. Its protein product is CASSPPGTGKSEQYF.

The V call is TRBV6-1, the J call TRBJ1-5; no firm D call. CDR3 size: 12 residues. Germline CDR1 is MNHNS and CDR2 is SASEGT. The V and J ends lost 7 bases and 9 bases respectively, with 13 bases between them. The CDR3 nucleotides read TGTGCCAGCACCTCCTCCTCCCCGCCCCAGCATTTT. This codes for CASTSSSPPQHF.

This sequence joins TRBV25-1 and TRBJ1-1, with D possibly TRBD1 on 6 matching bases. Germline V gene lookup returns CDR1 MGHDK and CDR2 SYGVNS. The CDR3 is 15 residues long. V lost 4 bases and J 2 bases, leaving 14 bases between the germline ends. The CDR3 nucleotides read TGTGCCAGCAGTGCACAGGGTGTTGGAAACACTGAAGCTTTCTTT. Its translation: CASSAQGVGNTEAFF.

V usage is TRBV28 and J usage is TRBJ2-3, with a possible D match to TRBD1 (5 bases). Germline V lookup: CDR1 MDHEN, CDR2 SYDVKM. The V end was cut by 6 bases, the J end by 1 base, with 14 bases between. The CDR3 is 15 amino acids. This chain's CDR3 is CASSDSALRTDTQYF. Here the CDR3 DNA reads TGTGCCAGCAGCGACAGCGCTCTCCGCACAGATACGCAGTATTTT.

V gene TRBV18 combines with J gene TRBJ2-5; 8 positions agree with TRBD1. CDR1 and CDR2 (germline): KGHSH, LQKENI. The CDR3 consists of 14 residues. The J segment lost 0 bases and the V segment lost 6 bases, leaving 3 bases of the junction unmatched. The CDR3 loop is CASSRQGNQETQYF. The DNA of the CDR3 is TGTGCCAGCTCTCGACAGGGGAACCAAGAGACCCAGTACTTC.

The count of this clone is one. The chain links TRBV2 to TRBJ2-5; D remains unclear. The CDR3 length is 13 residues. V gave up 4 bases and J gave up 2 bases, with 8 bases separating them. Germline V gene sequence: CDR1 SNHLY, CDR2 FYNNEI. The CDR3 sequence: CASSVDSQETQYF. In DNA, the CDR3 is TGTGCCAGCAGTGTCGACTCGCAAGAGACCCAGTACTTC.

V usage is TRBV29-1 and J usage is TRBJ2-4, with D possibly being TRBD1 (5 bases). The germline V gene encodes CDR1 SQVTM and CDR2 ANQGSEA. The CDR3 loop spans 15 amino acids. V dropped 3 bases and J dropped 2 bases, with 14 bases sitting between them. The CDR3 DNA sequence: TGCAGCGTTGAGGTTGGAAGGGGTTCCAAAAACATTCAGTACTTC. As protein: CSVEVGRGSKNIQYF.

The V gene is TRBV28, the J gene TRBJ1-5; possible D gene TRBD1, 6 bases. V lost 3 bases and J lost 0, with 9 bases in between. The CDR3 contains 15 residues. Germline CDR1 is MDHEN and CDR2 is SYDVKM. The CDR3 nucleotides read TGTGCCAGCAGTTTTGGGGGACATAGCAATCAGCCCCAGCATTTT. The encoded protein is CASSFGGHSNQPQHF.

The J gene is TRBJ2-5, the V gene TRBV2; no clear D gene. The ends were cut back, 6 bases at V and 4 bases at J, with 18 bases in the middle. The CDR3 has 15 amino acids. CDR1 SNHLY and CDR2 FYNNEI come from the germline V gene. The CDR3 protein is CASSRTWASGETQYF. In DNA form, the CDR3 reads TGTGCCAGCAGCCGAACATGGGCCTCAGGAGAGACCCAGTACTTC. The full variable domain, with the rest looked up from reference TRBV2 and TRBJ2-5, is EPEVTQTPSHQVTQMGQEVILRCVPISNHLYFYWYRQILGQKVEFLVSFYNNEISEKSEIFDDQFSVERPDGSNFTLKIRSTKLEDSAMYFCASSRTWASGETQYFGPGTRLLVL.

V usage is TRBV28 and J usage is TRBJ1-1; the D is unclear. CDR3 length: 12 residues. V was clipped by 2 bases and J by 7 bases, with 8 bases between them. The germline V gene encodes CDR1 MDHEN and CDR2 SYDVKM. CDR3: CASSLETSEAFF. The CDR3, as DNA: TGTGCCAGCAGTTTAGAGACTAGTGAAGCTTTCTTT.

CDR3 sequence reads: CAISEPGSGYTF. Here the CDR3 DNA reads TGTGCCATCAGTGAACCGGGTTCCGGCTACACCTTC. This chain uses TRBV10-3 with TRBJ1-2; D is uncertain. The germline V gene has CDR1 ENHRY and CDR2 SYGVKD. V was shortened by 3 bases and J by 8 bases, with 10 bases between the two germline ends. The length of the CDR3 is 12 residues.

This clone is categorized as large. The gene calls are TRBV4-1 and TRBJ2-5; possible D gene TRBD1, 6 bases. Per germline, CDR1 MGHRA and CDR2 YSYEKL. The CDR3 totals 13 residues. Deletions cut 1 base from V and 3 bases from J, with 6 bases between. The CDR3 protein is CASSQAGEETQYF. The CDR3 coding sequence is TGCGCCAGCAGCCAAGCAGGGGAAGAGACCCAGTACTTC.

The chain links TRBV5-6 to TRBJ2-7, with a weak D call TRBD1 (6 bases). With 4 bases removed from V and 0 bases from J, the gap between germline ends came to 11 bases. Germline V gene data show CDR1 as SGHDT and CDR2 as YYEEEE. The CDR3 sequence is 14 residues long. Here the CDR3 DNA reads TGTGCCAGCAGCACGGTAGGGGGCTCCTACGAGCAGTACTTC. Protein: CASSTVGGSYEQYF.

This chain links TRBV21-1 with TRBJ2-7; TRBD1, the table's D call, lacks a check against the DNA. TRBV21-1 is designated a pseudogene. The CDR3 is made up of 15 amino acids. The CDR3 coding sequence is TGTGCCAGCAGCAAACCCCATGGCAGTATTGACGAGCAGTACTTC. Translated: CASSKPHGSIDEQYF.

J is TRBJ2-2 and V is TRBV7-9, with 8 bases lining up with TRBD2. Germline V CDR1 and CDR2: SEHNR, FQNEAQ (reference sequence). The junction had 11 bases not matched to a gene; V was cut back by 4 bases and J by 4 bases. This CDR3 is built from 17 residues. Here the CDR3 reads CASSSWERESGTGELFF. The CDR3 DNA reads as TGTGCCAGCAGCTCCTGGGAGCGGGAGTCGGGCACCGGGGAGCTGTTTTTT.

This chain connects TRBV4-1 to TRBJ2-7, with 9 bases matching TRBD2. The CDR3 is 16 amino acids. Germline V gene lookup returns CDR1 MGHRA and CDR2 YSYEKL. V shed 1 base and J 3 bases; nucleotides not matched to a gene: 7. This CDR3 is CASSQVAAGGDYEQYF. CDR3 DNA sequence: TGCGCCAGCAGCCAAGTAGCCGCGGGAGGGGACTACGAGCAGTACTTC.